This T cell receptor (beta chain) appears in the sequencing data of a study of T cells in tumors after PD-1 blockade. Study overall: During anti-PD-1 treatment, some patients continued daily vismodegib 150 mg. Blood samples averaged around 110,000 templates (range roughly 24,679-270,000) and 36,536 unique clonotypes.

Genomic DNA template from tumor biopsies or peripheral blood, roughly 550 ng to 6,004 ng input. This CDR3 has 14 amino acids. V gave up 5 bases and J gave up 6 bases, with 16 bases separating them. From germline, CDR1 is ENHRY and CDR2 SYGVKD. Whole-study findings and limits: Some novel exhausted tumor clones appeared in pre-treatment blood, suggesting peripheral recruitment.

The repertoire was sequenced with immunoSEQ multiplex PCR; TCRdb's copy has only in-frame clones and lacks some. The sample has roughly 50,000 clones; 81% are singletons. Points on this clone: Its antigen remains unidentified.

The chain links TRBV10-3 to TRBJ1-1; D possibly corresponds to TRBD1 (5 bases). The sequencing here drew on PBMCs, taken before anti-PD-1 treatment. The origin of this receptor is a human donor with basal cell carcinoma. Written as DNA, the CDR3 is TGTGCCATCAGTCCGAGCCCTGGGGCGTCTGAAGCTTTCTTT. This codes for CAISPSPGASEAFF.